This paragraph covers one T cell receptor beta chain sequence. What it binds is not known. Specified treatment: roughly 10-day PBMC culture with coronavirus spike peptide pools or control peptides (ViraFEST assay). It was before the COVID-19 pandemic (2011-2018) that the unexposed donor's CD4+ T cells were collected. Once obtained from cultured CD4+ T cells, the DNA was sequenced using the Oncomine TCR Beta short-read assay. TCRdb itself ran the PCR reads through MiXCR, one entry per CDR3 protein. The sample consists of around 6,000 distinct CDR3 sequences, around two fifths of them appearing once. The data belong to a study of vaccination and CD4 T cells after COVID-19. On the study more broadly: Four females and six males made up the convalescents, with two Hispanic. There were two doses of either BNT162b2 or mRNA-1273 vaccine given to participants. Notes on the study in general: Spike mono-reactivity held for 304 of 307 vaccine-specific clones in convalescent patients.

The clonotype comes from a human donor in good health. The sequenced material came from CD4+ T cells from blood, cultured in vitro.

CDR3 sequence (DNA): TGTGCCAGCAGAGCCTACAGGGAAATGGGTCAGCCCCAGCATTTT. It specifies CASRAYREMGQPQHF. The chain joins TRBV12-3 or TRBV12-4 to TRBJ1-5; D might be TRBD1 (6 bases). The CDR3 sequence is 15 residues long. Trimming took off 6 bases at V and 6 bases at J, with 18 bases between the two ends.